A single sample gave rise to the 17 T cell receptor beta chains below, sequenced in a study of beta chain features in type 1 diabetes. Regarding the study as a whole: A moderate, significant TCRB CDR3 shortening appeared in type 1 diabetes across four CD4+ subsets.

What these receptors recognize is not known. The sequenced template was cDNA made from the entire isolated RNA. Data came from immunoSEQ multiplex PCR; TCRdb stores just in-frame clones and leaves some out. The sample holds some 44,000 clones; approximately 70% are singletons and the top ten take roughly 2.1%. Sequenced material: Tregs from blood. The receptors were gathered from a woman in her late teens or twenties with type 1 diabetes.

This chain links TRBV18 with TRBJ1-1; 10 bases are shared with TRBD1. J gave up 1 base and V 5 bases, and 7 bases lay outside the gene matches. This CDR3 has 16 amino acids. From germline, CDR1 is KGHSH and CDR2 LQKENI. The CDR3 nucleotides are TGTGCCAGCTCATCCAGACAGGGGGCACAGAACACTGAAGCTTTCTTT. Its protein is CASSSRQGAQNTEAFF.

This chain joins TRBV7-2 and TRBJ1-2; 10 bases align to TRBD1. The trim removed 5 bases at V and 3 bases at J, leaving 9 bases unmatched. Germline CDR1 and CDR2: SGHTA and FQGNSA. The CDR3 spans 16 residues. This chain's CDR3 is CASSPGTGVGDYGYTF. CDR3 nucleotide sequence: TGTGCCAGCAGCCCAGGGACAGGGGTTGGGGACTATGGCTACACCTTC.

This CDR3 reads CASSPARAKGGEQYF. CDR3 sequence (DNA): TGTGCCAGCAGCCCCGCAAGGGCGAAGGGAGGCGAGCAGTACTTC. The V call is TRBV9, the J call TRBJ2-7; TRBD2 is a possible D gene (6 bases). The CDR3 spans 15 residues. With 4 bases removed from V and 6 bases from J, the gap between germline ends came to 20 bases. CDR1 is SGDLS and CDR2 is YYNGEE in the germline V gene. The full variable domain, in which reference TRBV9 and TRBJ2-7 provide the parts outside the CDR3, is DSGVTQTPKHLITATGQRVTLRCSPRSGDLSVYWYQQSLDQGLQFLIQYYNGEERAKGNILERFSAQQFPDLHSELNLSSLELGDSALYFCASSPARAKGGEQYFGPGTRLTVT.

This clone has only a few counts. The chain uses TRBV10-3 and TRBJ1-2, with 9 nucleotides matching TRBD1. V gave up 7 bases and J gave up 10 bases; unmatched junction bases: 7. The CDR3 is made up of 12 amino acids. Looked up from germline, CDR1 is ENHRY and CDR2 is SYGVKD. Written as DNA, the CDR3 is TGTGCCATCACGGGGACAGGGTCGACCTACACCTTC. Protein: CAITGTGSTYTF.

The rearrangement uses TRBV7-2 and TRBJ2-2, with 7 bases identical to TRBD1. V trimming: 5 bases; J trimming: 5 bases; junction bases outside the gene matches: 8. CDR1 is SGHTA, CDR2 FQGNSA, per germline. The CDR3 covers 15 residues. CDR3 DNA sequence: TGTGCCAGCAGCCCCCGCCGGGACAGAACCGGGGAGCTGTTTTTT. Amino acid sequence: CASSPRRDRTGELFF. Based on the CDR3 plus reference TRBV7-2 and TRBJ2-2, the full variable domain is GAGVSQSPSNKVTEKGKDVELRCDPISGHTALYWYRQSLGQGLEFLIYFQGNSAPDKSGLPSDRFSAERTGGSVSTLTIQRTQQEDSAVYLCASSPRRDRTGELFFGEGSRLTVL.

This sequence joins TRBV7-2 and TRBJ2-7, with 8 nucleotides matching TRBD2. Looked up from germline, CDR1 is SGHTA and CDR2 is FQGNSA. The CDR3 covers 16 residues. Germline trimming cut 4 bases from V and 1 base from J; bases unmatched to any gene: 9. CDR3 nucleotides: TGTGCCAGCAGCTCTCCGGGACTAGTTAGGTCCTACGAGCAGTACTTC. It is translated as CASSSPGLVRSYEQYF.

The chain has TRBV7-8 and TRBJ2-2, with D perhaps matching TRBD1 (5 bases). The germline gives CDR1 SGHVS, CDR2 FQNEAQ. V dropped 5 bases and J dropped 6 bases, with 13 bases sitting between them. The CDR3 spans 14 residues. Written as DNA, the CDR3 is TGTGCCAGCAGCGGAAGGGGTTTCGCCGGGGAGCTGTTTTTT. This encodes CASSGRGFAGELFF.

The table lists this clone with a count of one. V usage is TRBV5-6 and J usage is TRBJ2-7; possible D gene TRBD1, 6 bases. The V gene's germline CDR1 is SGHDT and CDR2 YYEEEE. Trimming took 1 base from V and 3 from J, leaving 11 bases between them. This CDR3 has 14 residues. The CDR3 nucleotides are TGTGCCAGCAGCTTGTCCGGCAGGGGCTACGAGCAGTACTTC. Residues: CASSLSGRGYEQYF.

The genes are TRBV6-5 and TRBJ2-1; weak D call: TRBD1 (6 bases). Trimming stripped 4 bases from V and 10 bases from J, with 14 bases between. The CDR3 is 13 amino acids. Germline V gene data show CDR1 as MNHEY and CDR2 as SVGAGI. The CDR3 sequence is CASSSQTGTEQFF. CDR3 nucleotides: TGTGCCAGCAGTTCTCAGACAGGAACAGAGCAGTTCTTC.

The V and J genes are TRBV7-2 and TRBJ2-1; 12 bases line up with TRBD2. Germline CDR1 is SGHTA and CDR2 is FQGNSA. The CDR3 is made up of 14 amino acids. The trim removed 5 bases at V and 7 bases at J, leaving 3 bases unmatched. This CDR3 is CASSKGTSGNEQFF. The CDR3 region has the DNA TGTGCCAGCAGCAAAGGGACTAGCGGGAATGAGCAGTTCTTC.

This chain uses TRBV19 with TRBJ2-7; 9 positions agree with TRBD1. The V gene's germline CDR1 is LNHDA and CDR2 SQIVND (reference sequence). The CDR3 contains 14 residues. V dropped 4 bases and J dropped 5; count of bases not matched to a gene: 6. CDR3 sequence (DNA): TGTGCCAGTAGTAGGCCCGGGACAGGGAACGAGCAGTACTTC. Translation: CASSRPGTGNEQYF.

V usage is TRBV18 and J usage is TRBJ2-5; the D gene is possibly TRBD2 (5 bases). Trimming stripped 0 bases from V and 5 bases from J, with 7 bases between. This CDR3 spans 13 amino acids. In germline, CDR1 is KGHSH, CDR2 LQKENI. The CDR3 nucleotides read TGTGCCAGCTCACCACCGGGGAGCGAGACCCAGTACTTC. Translated: CASSPPGSETQYF.

The chain joins TRBV28 to TRBJ2-1; tentatively, D is TRBD2 (6 bases). The germline CDR1 and CDR2 sequences are MDHEN and SYDVKM. The CDR3 runs to 12 residues. Trimming removed 10 bases from V and 10 bases from J, with 17 bases in between. This chain's CDR3 is CATFSGVREQFF. In nucleotides, the CDR3 is TGTGCCACCTTTTCGGGAGTTCGCGAGCAGTTCTTC.

This clone appeared a few times. The V and J genes are TRBV28 and TRBJ1-2; 7 bases agree with TRBD1. V lost 10 bases, J lost 8 bases, and 16 bases stayed unmatched. Per germline, CDR1 MDHEN and CDR2 SYDVKM. The CDR3 spans 14 residues. CDR3 DNA: TGTGCCATCCCGGGGACAGAGAAGAGCCGGGGCTACACCTTC. Its protein product is CAIPGTEKSRGYTF.

The CDR3 loop is CASSTGLAGMDEQYF. CDR3 coding DNA: TGTGCCAGCAGCACGGGACTAGCGGGGATGGACGAGCAGTACTTC. The chain has TRBV7-2 and TRBJ2-7, with TRBD2 identical over 13 bases. Germline CDR1 SGHTA, CDR2 FQGNSA. After removal of 5 bases from V and 5 bases from J, the junction contained 6 bases not matched to a gene. CDR3 length equals 15 residues.

This chain links TRBV9 with TRBJ2-5; tentatively, D is TRBD2 (5 bases). V was clipped by 3 bases and J by 5 bases, with 14 bases between them. Germline values: CDR1 SGDLS, CDR2 YYNGEE. The CDR3 is made up of 14 amino acids. As DNA, the CDR3 is TGTGCCAGCAGCGGAGGGCACCTCCAGGAGACCCAGTACTTC. The encoded protein is CASSGGHLQETQYF.

This chain links TRBV7-2 with TRBJ2-5, with TRBD2 as a possible D gene (6 bases). This CDR3 comprises 18 residues. V shed 4 bases and J shed 5 bases, with 26 bases lying between them. Germline CDR1 reads SGHTA; CDR2 reads FQGNSA. CDR3 loop: CASSSFGGALARRETQYF. CDR3 nucleotides: TGTGCCAGCAGCTCCTTCGGAGGGGCCCTAGCGAGGCGGGAGACCCAGTACTTC.